This T cell receptor (beta chain) was sequenced for a study of identical twins (dated by TCRdb to about 2016). Study-level background: To test whether fetal clonotypes persist, this study deep-sequenced TCR alpha and beta repertoires from monozygotic twins, from unrelated adults of various ages, and from cord blood. Replicate twin experiments were performed at different times using different library preparation protocols to rule out contamination.

All donors were healthy Caucasians. The twin cohort consisted of three pairs of female monozygotic twins, all aged about 18 to 29 years. CD4+ and CD8+ T cell populations were isolated with positive isolation kits from Invitrogen. Receptor amplification or capture employed 5' RACE. Sequenced using an Illumina HiSeq 2000. Template switching added a universal primer binding site, and the final cDNA carried a unique molecular identifier that allowed TCR cDNA molecules to be counted accurately. First-strand cDNA for TCR alpha and beta chains was synthesized from specific primers in the conserved constant-segment region. To control for contamination, each cDNA library was double barcoded with a SMART-Mk sample barcode plus Illumina barcodes. TruSeq adapter sequences, together with Illumina sample barcodes, were added in two successive PCR steps. The Illumina HiSeq platform was used with custom primers to sequence TCR alpha and beta cDNA libraries. The study's own analysis went as follows. Unique molecular identifiers were extracted from raw reads with MiGEC, and CDR3 positions were determined with MiXCR. For each individual, recombination models were inferred using an EM algorithm with the repgenHMM and IGoR tools. The tcR package in R was used for shared clonotype analysis, with sharing normalized by the product of cloneset sizes. Out-of-frame nonproductive sequences were analyzed to study raw recombination free of thymic and clonal selection effects. TCRdb ran its own pipeline on the public reads, namely fastp trimming at Q25 and MiXCR clone calling, and kept in-frame beta chains. Every CDR3 protein is listed once, alongside the most common genes and DNA of its rows. V and J calls and clone size were set by TCRdb, not the authors. The sample includes about 500,000 distinct CDR3 sequences, with approximately 15% observed a single time. The ten most abundant clones make up approximately 0.98% of the sample.

A note on this clonotype: The antigen it recognizes is unknown. No base quality information exists; no much larger clone differs at one position.

Results and caveats for the whole study, not just this receptor: Excess twin sharing in beta out-of-frame sequences was weaker because fewer shared sequences lowered the signal-to-noise ratio. Abundant cord blood beta clonotypes had fewer insertions, young adult naive repertoires showed a similar but weaker trend, and memory repertoires showed no such trend. Compared with coincidental sharing between unrelated individuals, out-of-frame TCR alpha sequences shared between twins had an excess of sequences with low generation probability. Zero-insertion analyses could be partly confounded by invariant T cells such as MAIT and iNKT, although diverse VJ usage argued against such confounding for most clonotypes. Because the same donors could not be followed over many years, conclusions were based on cross-sectional statistical analysis. In monozygotic twins, recombination models systematically underestimated out-of-frame TCR alpha sharing, but the models matched the sharing seen between unrelated individuals.

These data are also associated with another study on yellow fever vaccine responses in identical twins. Looking at the second paper: According to the authors, in identical twins the way T cells responded to vaccination appeared partly convergent and partly personalized. The study precisely tracked vaccine-responding T cell clones in identical twins.

The origin of this receptor is a woman younger than 35 in good health. The sequenced sample consisted of CD4+ T cells sorted from blood.

Here is the DNA: TGTGCCAGCAGCCAAGTGGTGGCAAACAATGAGCAGTTCTTC. This sequence encodes CASSQVVANNEQFF. The chain was built from TRBV3-1 and TRBJ2-1; the D gene is unclear. Reading from cysteine to phenylalanine, the CDR3 counts 14 amino acids. Just CDR3 DNA is preserved here, 42 bases in frame from base 1. Trimming costs V 1 base and J 5 bases, and their ends lie 9 bases apart. Sequences LGHDT (CDR1) and YNNKEL (CDR2) are obtained from the germline V gene (reference sequence).